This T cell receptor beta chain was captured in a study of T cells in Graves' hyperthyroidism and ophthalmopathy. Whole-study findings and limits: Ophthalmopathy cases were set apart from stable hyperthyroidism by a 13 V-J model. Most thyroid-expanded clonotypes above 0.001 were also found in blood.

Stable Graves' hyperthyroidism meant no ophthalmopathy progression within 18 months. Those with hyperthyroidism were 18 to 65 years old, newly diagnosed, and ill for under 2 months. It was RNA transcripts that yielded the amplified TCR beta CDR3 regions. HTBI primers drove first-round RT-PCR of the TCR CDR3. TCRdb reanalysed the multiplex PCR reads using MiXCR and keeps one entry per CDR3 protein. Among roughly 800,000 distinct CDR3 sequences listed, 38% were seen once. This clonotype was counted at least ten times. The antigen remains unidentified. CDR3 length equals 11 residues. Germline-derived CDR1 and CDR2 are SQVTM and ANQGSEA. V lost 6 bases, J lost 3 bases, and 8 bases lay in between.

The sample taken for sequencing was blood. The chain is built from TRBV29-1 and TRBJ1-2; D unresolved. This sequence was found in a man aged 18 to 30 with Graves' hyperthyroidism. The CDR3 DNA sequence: TGCAGCGTCGATACGGACTATGGCTACACCTTC. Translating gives CSVDTDYGYTF.